This T cell receptor beta chain stems from a study of identical twins. Healthy Caucasians, and only they, were the donors. TCRdb re-called the 5' RACE reads through MiXCR, storing one row per CDR3 protein. This sample has about 720,000 distinct CDR3 sequences, with 15% to 20% found just once. The germline gives CDR1 SGDLS, CDR2 YYNGEE. V was trimmed by 4 bases and J by 0 bases, leaving 16 bases between them. CDR3 length: 16 amino acids. The same sample was also studied in work on T cells expressing NK-cell markers. That source reports: Seven of the eight sequenced donors were classified as HCMV-seropositive, and one was classified as seronegative. Each of roughly 6 donors carried dominant NKG2C+ clonotypes accounting for roughly 1.0-7.5% of CD8+ T cells. Expanded NKG2C+ T cell clones were not confirmed as HCMV-specific.

The clonotype comes from a woman aged 18-29 years in good health. The V gene is TRBV9, the J gene TRBJ2-5, with D maybe TRBD1 (5 bases). Sample: PBMCs. As DNA, the CDR3 is TGTGCCAGCAGCTCTCGACCAGGGTTGTACCAAGAGACCCAGTACTTC. Its translation: CASSSRPGLYQETQYF.